A selection of T cell receptor beta chains follows, all from one sample in a study of type 1 and type 2 diabetes patients. TCRdb independently ran MiXCR on the multiplex PCR reads; one entry per CDR3 protein. The sample consists of 250,000 or so distinct CDR3 sequences, around 47% of them appearing once. Sequencing was carried out using peripheral blood mononuclear cells (PBMCs). The receptors shown here come from a man between 18 and 29 years old with type 2 diabetes. CDR3s include the opening cysteine and the closing phenylalanine or tryptophan. The order of the fields is clone size, D gene, J gene, V gene, CDR3 protein, CDR3 DNA. D genes are given only for firm matches. Where a row states a size, it is once, few, many or the class of an expanded clone; other rows omit it.

clone size: .
D gene: .
J gene: TRBJ1-2
V gene: TRBV4-1
CDR3 protein: CASSLEAVDYGYTF
CDR3 DNA: TGCGCCAGCAGCCTCGAGGCCGTAGACTATGGCTACACCTTC

clone size: once
D gene: TRBD2
J gene: TRBJ2-2
V gene: TRBV11-2
CDR3 protein: CASSGDSGSGGELFF
CDR3 DNA: TGTGCCAGCAGCGGTGATAGCGGGTCTGGCGGGGAGCTGTTTTTT

clone size: few
D gene: TRBD2
J gene: TRBJ2-1
V gene: TRBV7-2
CDR3 protein: CASSLSAGDPYNEQFF
CDR3 DNA: TGTGCCAGCAGCCTCTCAGCGGGAGACCCCTACAATGAGCAGTTCTTC

clone size: few
D gene: .
J gene: TRBJ1-5
V gene: TRBV12-3/TRBV12-4
CDR3 protein: CASSSAPYQPQHF
CDR3 DNA: TGTGCCAGCAGTTCCGCGCCCTATCAGCCCCAGCATTTT

clone size: .
D gene: .
J gene: TRBJ2-7
V gene: TRBV2
CDR3 protein: CASSGVAGNEQYF
CDR3 DNA: TGTGCCAGCAGTGGTGTTGCAGGGAACGAGCAGTACTTC

clone size: once
D gene: .
J gene: TRBJ2-5
V gene: TRBV12-3/TRBV12-4
CDR3 protein: CASIPSGGGETQYF
CDR3 DNA: TGTGCCAGCATCCCCAGCGGTGGCGGGGAGACCCAGTACTTC

clone size: .
D gene: .
J gene: TRBJ1-6
V gene: TRBV12-5
CDR3 protein: CASSQHSFSYNSPLHF
CDR3 DNA: TGTGCCAGCAGTCAACACAGTTTCTCCTATAATTCACCCCTCCACTTT

clone size: .
D gene: .
J gene: TRBJ2-3
V gene: TRBV29-1
CDR3 protein: CSVEGQIRTDTQYF
CDR3 DNA: TGCAGCGTTGAAGGACAAATCCGCACAGATACGCAGTATTTT

clone size: .
D gene: .
J gene: TRBJ2-5
V gene: TRBV27
CDR3 protein: CASSQNHGPLETQYF
CDR3 DNA: TGTGCCAGCAGCCAGAATCATGGGCCACTAGAGACCCAGTATTTC

clone size: few
D gene: .
J gene: TRBJ2-2
V gene: TRBV9
CDR3 protein: CASSVAAGFTGELFF
CDR3 DNA: TGTGCCAGCAGCGTAGCAGCGGGTTTCACCGGGGAGCTGTTTTTT

clone size: few
D gene: .
J gene: TRBJ1-5
V gene: TRBV12-3/TRBV12-4
CDR3 protein: CASSLVSNQPQHF
CDR3 DNA: TGTGCCAGCAGTTTAGTTAGCAATCAGCCCCAGCATTTT

clone size: .
D gene: .
J gene: TRBJ1-6
V gene: TRBV5-5
CDR3 protein: CASSLETYSPLHF
CDR3 DNA: TGCGCCAGCAGCTTGGAGACCTATTCACCCCTCCACTTT

clone size: .
D gene: .
J gene: TRBJ2-3
V gene: TRBV9
CDR3 protein: CASSPGAGALADTQYF
CDR3 DNA: TGTGCCAGCAGCCCAGGGGCAGGAGCTTTGGCAGATACGCAGTATTTT

clone size: .
D gene: .
J gene: TRBJ2-1
V gene: TRBV20-1
CDR3 protein: CSAGGGSHEQFF
CDR3 DNA: TGCAGTGCTGGCGGAGGGTCTCATGAGCAGTTCTTC

clone size: .
D gene: .
J gene: TRBJ1-1
V gene: TRBV29-1
CDR3 protein: CSVVAGAGNTEAFF
CDR3 DNA: TGCAGCGTTGTGGCAGGGGCAGGGAACACTGAAGCTTTCTTT

clone size: .
D gene: .
J gene: TRBJ1-5
V gene: TRBV24-1
CDR3 protein: CATSDLDPNQPQHF
CDR3 DNA: TGTGCCACCAGTGACCTTGACCCAAATCAGCCCCAGCATTTT

clone size: .
D gene: .
J gene: TRBJ2-2
V gene: TRBV6-5
CDR3 protein: CASSPGWGVTGELFF
CDR3 DNA: TGTGCCAGCAGCCCTGGGTGGGGGGTCACCGGGGAGCTGTTTTTT

clone size: .
D gene: .
J gene: TRBJ1-6
V gene: TRBV6-1
CDR3 protein: CASSDGTIRTSPLHF
CDR3 DNA: TGTGCCAGCAGTGATGGAACCATACGGACTTCACCCCTCCACTTT

clone size: many
D gene: TRBD1
J gene: TRBJ2-1
V gene: TRBV27
CDR3 protein: CASSLDRGSNEQFF
CDR3 DNA: TGTGCCAGCAGTCTCGACAGGGGGTCCAATGAGCAGTTCTTC

clone size: many
D gene: TRBD1
J gene: TRBJ2-7
V gene: TRBV25-1
CDR3 protein: CASSESRDSHEQYF
CDR3 DNA: TGTGCCAGCAGTGAATCCAGGGACAGCCACGAGCAGTACTTC

clone size: few
D gene: TRBD1
J gene: TRBJ2-2
V gene: TRBV20-1
CDR3 protein: CSARTGGAWDTGELFF
CDR3 DNA: TGCAGTGCTAGGACAGGGGGCGCCTGGGACACCGGGGAGCTGTTTTTT

clone size: .
D gene: .
J gene: TRBJ2-6
V gene: TRBV24-1
CDR3 protein: CATSDLASGANVLTF
CDR3 DNA: TGTGCCACCAGTGATTTGGCCTCTGGGGCCAACGTCCTGACTTTC

clone size: .
D gene: .
J gene: TRBJ2-2
V gene: TRBV2
CDR3 protein: CASSSGTGIGELFF
CDR3 DNA: TGTGCCAGCAGTTCAGGGACCGGCATCGGGGAGCTGTTTTTT

clone size: .
D gene: TRBD2
J gene: TRBJ2-5
V gene: TRBV5-5
CDR3 protein: CASSPGREARIRQETQYF
CDR3 DNA: TGTGCCAGCAGTCCCGGGCGGGAGGCGCGGATCCGACAAGAGACCCAGTACTTC

clone size: few
D gene: .
J gene: TRBJ1-2
V gene: TRBV7-9
CDR3 protein: CASSPRVYGYTF
CDR3 DNA: TGTGCCAGCAGCCCCCGTGTCTATGGCTACACCTTC

clone size: .
D gene: .
J gene: TRBJ1-2
V gene: TRBV5-1
CDR3 protein: CASSFAGYGYTF
CDR3 DNA: TGCGCCAGCAGCTTTGCTGGGTATGGCTACACCTTC

clone size: once
D gene: TRBD2
J gene: TRBJ2-1
V gene: TRBV19
CDR3 protein: CASSTTGTSGRNEQFF
CDR3 DNA: TGTGCCAGTAGTACAACAGGGACTAGCGGGAGAAATGAGCAGTTCTTC

clone size: .
D gene: TRBD1
J gene: TRBJ1-1
V gene: TRBV18
CDR3 protein: CASSPDREGSFF
CDR3 DNA: TGTGCCAGCTCCCCCGACAGGGAGGGATCCTTCTTT

clone size: .
D gene: .
J gene: TRBJ1-6
V gene: TRBV20-1
CDR3 protein: CSASRQSNSPLHF
CDR3 DNA: TGCAGTGCTAGCAGGCAGAGCAATTCACCCCTCCACTTT

clone size: .
D gene: .
J gene: TRBJ2-5
V gene: TRBV25-1
CDR3 protein: CAIQGVEETQYF
CDR3 DNA: TGTGCCATCCAGGGAGTTGAGGAGACCCAGTACTTC

clone size: .
D gene: .
J gene: TRBJ2-5
V gene: TRBV29-1
CDR3 protein: CSVGRGGGETQYF
CDR3 DNA: TGCAGCGTAGGTAGGGGAGGCGGAGAGACCCAGTACTTC

clone size: .
D gene: .
J gene: TRBJ2-7
V gene: TRBV12-3/TRBV12-4
CDR3 protein: CASSRGSTPPYEQYF
CDR3 DNA: TGTGCCAGCAGTCGCGGGTCCACCCCCCCCTACGAGCAGTACTTC

clone size: .
D gene: TRBD1
J gene: TRBJ2-1
V gene: TRBV13
CDR3 protein: CASSQEGTGGNEQFF
CDR3 DNA: TGCGCCAGCAGCCAAGAAGGGACAGGGGGCAATGAGCAGTTCTTC

clone size: few
D gene: .
J gene: TRBJ1-4
V gene: TRBV2
CDR3 protein: CASRHTGIREKLFF
CDR3 DNA: TGTGCCAGCAGGCACACAGGGATTCGTGAAAAACTGTTTTTT

clone size: many
D gene: TRBD1
J gene: TRBJ1-6
V gene: TRBV19
CDR3 protein: CASSHGTGPNSPLHF
CDR3 DNA: TGTGCCAGTAGTCACGGGACAGGCCCTAATTCACCCCTCCACTTT

clone size: .
D gene: .
J gene: TRBJ1-4
V gene: TRBV4-1
CDR3 protein: CASSQDRGGTNEKLFF
CDR3 DNA: TGCGCCAGCAGCCAAGATCGGGGGGGAACTAATGAAAAACTGTTTTTT

clone size: few
D gene: .
J gene: TRBJ1-1
V gene: TRBV6-5
CDR3 protein: CASSDWNTEAFF
CDR3 DNA: TGCGCCAGCAGTGACTGGAACACTGAAGCTTTCTTT

clone size: few
D gene: .
J gene: TRBJ1-1
V gene: TRBV7-2
CDR3 protein: CASRTGGDTEAFF
CDR3 DNA: TGTGCCAGCAGAACCGGAGGGGACACTGAAGCTTTCTTT

clone size: .
D gene: .
J gene: TRBJ1-1
V gene: TRBV20-1
CDR3 protein: CSARATTGLSTEAFF
CDR3 DNA: TGCAGTGCTAGAGCAACGACAGGCCTTAGCACTGAAGCTTTCTTT

clone size: many
D gene: .
J gene: TRBJ2-7
V gene: TRBV30
CDR3 protein: CAWSVMDTYEQYF
CDR3 DNA: TGTGCCTGGAGTGTTATGGACACCTACGAGCAGTACTTC

clone size: .
D gene: TRBD2
J gene: TRBJ2-7
V gene: TRBV20-1
CDR3 protein: CSARDPRLAGDYEQYF
CDR3 DNA: TGCAGTGCTAGAGATCCGCGACTAGCGGGAGATTACGAGCAGTACTTC

clone size: .
D gene: .
J gene: TRBJ1-3
V gene: TRBV28
CDR3 protein: CASSRPPGGQNTIYF
CDR3 DNA: TGTGCCAGCAGCCGTCCCCCCGGGGGTCAAAACACCATATATTTT